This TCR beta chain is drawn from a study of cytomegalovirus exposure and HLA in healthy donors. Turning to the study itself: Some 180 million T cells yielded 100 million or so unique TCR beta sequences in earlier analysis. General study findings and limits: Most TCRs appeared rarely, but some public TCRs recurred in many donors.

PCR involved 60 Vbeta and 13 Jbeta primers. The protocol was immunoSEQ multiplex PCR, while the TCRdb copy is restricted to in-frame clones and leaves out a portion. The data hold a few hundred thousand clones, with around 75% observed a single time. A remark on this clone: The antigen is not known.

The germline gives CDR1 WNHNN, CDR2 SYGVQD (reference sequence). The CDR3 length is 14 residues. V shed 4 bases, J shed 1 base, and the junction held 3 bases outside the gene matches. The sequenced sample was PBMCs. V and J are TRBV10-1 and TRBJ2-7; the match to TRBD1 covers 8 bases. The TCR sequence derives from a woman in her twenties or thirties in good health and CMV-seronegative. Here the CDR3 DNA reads TGCGCCAGCAGTGCCAACAGGGGGTCCTACGAGCAGTACTTC. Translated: CASSANRGSYEQYF.